This TCR beta chain appears in the sequencing data of a study of T-cell reconstitution after alpha-beta-depleted transplantation in children. Study-level results: Newly produced T cells mostly provided counts and TCRbeta diversity after one year, as hyperexpanded clones declined. Some patients' high day-60 TCRbeta diversity was attributed to recipient cells surviving conditioning.

This clonotype has a handful of counts. Its antigen is unidentified. The authors prepared the TCRbeta library with unique molecular identifiers. One entry per CDR3 protein, called by TCRdb with MiXCR from the PCR reads. The sample consists of some 600,000 distinct CDR3 sequences, approximately 13% of them appearing once. The length of the CDR3 is 15 residues. Trimming at V came to 5 bases and at J to 5 bases, leaving 5 bases not matched to a gene. Germline assignment: CDR1 MDHEN and CDR2 SYDVKM. Material: PBMCs, mostly from graft donor cells, obtained 360 days after TCRalphabeta/CD19-depleted stem cell transplant. The sequence was collected from a male patient aged 10 to 17 who had a stem cell transplant for acute myeloid leukemia, so the T cells may come from the graft donor. This chain joins TRBV28 and TRBJ2-1; 11 nucleotides line up with TRBD2. The CDR3 DNA sequence: TGTGCCAGCAGTCCCCCGGGACTAGCGGACAATGAGCAGTTCTTC. Translation: CASSPPGLADNEQFF.